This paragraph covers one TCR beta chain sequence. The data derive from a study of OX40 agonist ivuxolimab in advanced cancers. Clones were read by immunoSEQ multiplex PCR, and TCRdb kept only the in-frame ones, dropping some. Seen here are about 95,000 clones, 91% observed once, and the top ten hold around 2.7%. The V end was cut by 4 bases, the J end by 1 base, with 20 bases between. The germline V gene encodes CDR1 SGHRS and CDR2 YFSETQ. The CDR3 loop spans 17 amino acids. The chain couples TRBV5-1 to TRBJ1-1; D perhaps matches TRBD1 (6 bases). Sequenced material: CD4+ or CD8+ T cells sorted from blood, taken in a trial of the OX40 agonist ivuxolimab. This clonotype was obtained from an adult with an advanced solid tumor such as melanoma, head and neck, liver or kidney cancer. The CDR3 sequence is CASSRGLGVGWNTEAFF. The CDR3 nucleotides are TGCGCCAGCAGCCGGGGGCTTGGAGTAGGATGGAACACTGAAGCTTTCTTT.